The entry below describes one TCR beta chain. This clonotype was detected only a few times. The clone's antigen remains unknown. Per-nucleotide qualities are absent, and no much larger clonotype sits a single base away. This entry belongs to a study of T cells after yellow fever vaccination (dated by TCRdb to about 2019). Broadly, across the study: The SMART-Seq v4 Ultra Low Input RNA kit was used to prepare libraries from fractions with low cell numbers. To follow T-cell clones before and after both primary and booster YFV17D yellow fever vaccination, bulk TCR alpha and beta repertoires underwent longitudinal sequencing. The cohort comprised two healthy male donors, one aged 18 to 29 and one aged 30 to 40 years. Bulk PBMC replicates and cell subsets were isolated from blood drawn at multiple timepoints before and after both primary and secondary immunization. What the research found in general, with its limitations: A small share of clonotypes occurred in both CD4 and CD8 compartments, likely arising from convergent recombination. Most clones expanded after primary vaccination were re-detected after the booster (approximately 95% of CD4 and around nine tenths of CD8), suggesting broad memory maintenance. Computational filtering was required because FACS-sorted repertoires could contain abundant contaminating clonotypes from the bulk population. Only a couple of donors were included in the study, so the extent to which the findings can be generalized is limited. The secondary T-cell response was found to be weaker but faster than the primary response, with a peak reached on day 5 rather than on day 15.

From the cysteine up to the phenylalanine, the CDR3 has a length of 11 residues. Only the CDR3 DNA is retained, 33 bases long and in frame from the first base. The V end loses 3 bases and the J end loses 11 bases, and a stretch of 10 bases separates them. TCRdb lists the instrument as Illumina NovaSeq 6000. TCR cDNA was synthesized by 5'RACE template switching, through which a universal primer site and unique molecular identifiers were introduced. Priming for cDNA synthesis came from both the TCR alpha and TCR beta constant segments. Libraries were amplified in two PCR steps, with sample barcodes and sequencing adapters added in the second step. Sequencing of the libraries was done on either Illumina HiSeq 2500 (2x100 bp) or NovaSeq (2x150 bp). Regarding the original processing steps: MIGEC was used to demultiplex reads and collapse the reads into UMI consensus sequences, and MiXCR was used for V(D)J alignment. Using edgeR on replicate PBMC samples, clonotypes were called vaccine-responding if FDR was below 0.01 and the log2 fold change was above 5 up to day 15. Bulk clonotypes were assigned CD4 or CD8 identity according to which sequenced CD4 or CD8 repertoire held them at higher abundance. TCRdb reprocessed the public reads (quality trimming at Q25 with fastp, clone calling with MiXCR) and kept in-frame beta chains. Rows matching on CDR3 protein sequence are summarized as one entry with the most common DNA and genes. The V and J calls come from TCRdb's annotation, not from the publication. This sample gives 150,000 to 200,000 distinct CDR3 sequences in total; about a tenth of them show up just once. The biggest ten clones account for about a third of the sample.

This sample's treatment or condition label indicates: live attenuated yellow fever vaccine strain. A standard Ficoll-Paque protocol was used to isolate PBMCs from peripheral blood. CD4 and CD8 T-cell fractions were isolated with Dynabeads CD4 and CD8 positive selection kits. RNA was extracted with TriZol from bulk PBMCs, CD4 and CD8 fractions, and dextramer-positive and dextramer-negative fractions. This TCR derives from a man aged 18 to 29 who received the YFV17D yellow fever vaccine. This chain is built from TRBV12-3 or TRBV12-4 and TRBJ1-1, with the D gene too uncertain to name. The sample was CD8+ T cells sorted from PBMCs, taken 45 days after the yellow fever booster vaccination. The CDR3 region has the sequence CASSFGQTAFF. In nucleotides, the sequence is TGTGCCAGCAGTTTTGGTCAGACGGCTTTCTTT.